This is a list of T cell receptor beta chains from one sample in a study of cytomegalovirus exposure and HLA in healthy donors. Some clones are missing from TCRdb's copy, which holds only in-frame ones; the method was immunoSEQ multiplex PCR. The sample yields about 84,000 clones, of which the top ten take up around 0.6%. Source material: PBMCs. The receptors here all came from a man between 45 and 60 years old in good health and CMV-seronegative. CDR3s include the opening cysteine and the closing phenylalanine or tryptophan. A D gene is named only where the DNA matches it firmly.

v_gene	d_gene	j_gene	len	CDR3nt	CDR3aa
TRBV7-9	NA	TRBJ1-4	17	TGTGCCAGCAGCTCCCCCGGGGGGAATATAGCTAATGAAAAACTGTTTTTT	CASSSPGGNIANEKLFF
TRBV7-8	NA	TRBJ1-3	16	TGTGCCAGCAGCCCGGGACATACCTTCTCTGGAAACACCATATATTTT	CASSPGHTFSGNTIYF
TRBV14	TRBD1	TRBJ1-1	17	TGTGCCAGCAGCCAAGCGTACGTCAGGGGGCTTGGGACTGAAGCTTTCTTT	CASSQAYVRGLGTEAFF
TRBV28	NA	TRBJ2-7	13	TGTGCCAGCAGTTTCGGACAGTACTACGAGCAGTACTTC	CASSFGQYYEQYF
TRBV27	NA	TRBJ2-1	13	TGTGCCAGCAGTTTATCCGTATACAATGAGCAGTTCTTC	CASSLSVYNEQFF
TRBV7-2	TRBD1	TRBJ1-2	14	TGTGCCAGCAGCCCCCGGGACAGTAGATATGGCTACACCTTC	CASSPRDSRYGYTF
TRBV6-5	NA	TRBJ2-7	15	TGTGCCAGCAGTTACCACGTTACAGGCGCCTACGAGCAGTACTTC	CASSYHVTGAYEQYF
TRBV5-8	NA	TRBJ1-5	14	TGTGCCAGCAGCTGGGGACTTTCGGTTCAGCCCCAGCATTTT	CASSWGLSVQPQHF
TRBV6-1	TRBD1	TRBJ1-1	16	TGTGCCAGCAGTGAATTGATAGGACAGGTGAACACTGAAGCTTTCTTT	CASSELIGQVNTEAFF
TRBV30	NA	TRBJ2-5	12	TGTGCCTGGAGTGTCAACGGAGAGACCCAGTACTTC	CAWSVNGETQYF
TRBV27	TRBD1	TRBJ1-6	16	TGTGCCAGCAGCCGAAGGGGGCCTGCCTATAATTCACCCCTCCACTTT	CASSRRGPAYNSPLHF
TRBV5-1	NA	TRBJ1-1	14	TGCGCCAGCAGCACGGACATAAGGAACACTGAAGCTTTCTTT	CASSTDIRNTEAFF
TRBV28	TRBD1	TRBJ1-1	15	TGTGCCAGCCCTCCCCGGGACAGGGTCGGCACTGAAGCTTTCTTT	CASPPRDRVGTEAFF
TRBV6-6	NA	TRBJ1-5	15	TGTGCCAGCAGTGACGGGATTTATAGCAATCAGCCCCAGCATTTT	CASSDGIYSNQPQHF
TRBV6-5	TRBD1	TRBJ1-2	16	TGTGCCAGCAGTTACTTTGGAACAGGGGCCAACTATGGCTACACCTTC	CASSYFGTGANYGYTF
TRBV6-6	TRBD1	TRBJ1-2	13	TGTGCCAGCCAGCCTACAGGGGAAGGTGGCTACACCTTC	CASQPTGEGGYTF
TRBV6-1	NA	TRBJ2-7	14	TGTGCCAGCAGTGAAGCGCTTCGAGCCTACGAGCAGTACTTC	CASSEALRAYEQYF
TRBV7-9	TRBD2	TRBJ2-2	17	TGTGCCAGCAGCCGGCGGACTAGCGGGGGGGCTGCCGGGGAGCTGTTTTTT	CASSRRTSGGAAGELFF
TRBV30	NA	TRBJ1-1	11	TGTGCCTGGAGTTCCCGGGTCGAAGCTTTCTTT	CAWSSRVEAFF
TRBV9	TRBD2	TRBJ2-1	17	TGTGCCAGCAGCGTAGTTGGCGGGGGGCCCTCTTTGAATGAGCAGTTCTTC	CASSVVGGGPSLNEQFF
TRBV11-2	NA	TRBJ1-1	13	TGTGCCAGCAGCTCACAGGGTGCCACTGAAGCTTTCTTT	CASSSQGATEAFF
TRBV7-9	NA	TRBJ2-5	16	TGTGCCAGCAGCCGACGCGGAGCGGCTTCGGGGGAGACCCAGTACTTC	CASSRRGAASGETQYF
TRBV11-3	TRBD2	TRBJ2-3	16	TGTGCCAGCAGCTTGGGGACTAGCGGGGGCCGGGATACGCAGTATTTT	CASSLGTSGGRDTQYF
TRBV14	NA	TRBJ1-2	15	TGTGCCAGCAGCCAAGAACAGGGACCTCGCTATGGCTACACCTTC	CASSQEQGPRYGYTF
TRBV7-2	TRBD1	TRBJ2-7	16	TGTGCCAGCAGCTTCCCCAAAGGGGGCGCTTTGTACGAGCAGTACTTC	CASSFPKGGALYEQYF
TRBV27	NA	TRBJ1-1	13	TGTGCCAGCAGTTTACTAAGTAGCGCTGAAGCTTTCTTT	CASSLLSSAEAFF